This T cell receptor (beta chain) was identified in a study of shared clonotypes between healthy human individuals. The method was immunoSEQ multiplex PCR; TCRdb's version includes in-frame clones alone and lacks a portion of them. The table lists about 500,000 clones, roughly 80% of them singletons, with about 12% in the top ten. The table lists this clone with a few counts. Its antigen is currently unknown. The study's findings and limits: The low donor count limited represented genetic and exposure-history diversity.

Per germline, CDR1 MDHEN and CDR2 SYDVKM. The CDR3 loop spans 15 amino acids. The V gene lost 7 bases and the J gene lost 1 base, with 17 bases spanning the gap. This receptor was obtained from a woman in her 40s in good health. Some clones in this sample may be carry-over from other donors' samples. V and J are TRBV28 and TRBJ2-7; weak D call: TRBD2 (6 bases). Sequencing used PBMCs. DNA of the CDR3: TGTGCCAGCACCACCGGCGGGACTTCGTCCTACGAGCAGTACTTC. Protein sequence: CASTTGGTSSYEQYF.